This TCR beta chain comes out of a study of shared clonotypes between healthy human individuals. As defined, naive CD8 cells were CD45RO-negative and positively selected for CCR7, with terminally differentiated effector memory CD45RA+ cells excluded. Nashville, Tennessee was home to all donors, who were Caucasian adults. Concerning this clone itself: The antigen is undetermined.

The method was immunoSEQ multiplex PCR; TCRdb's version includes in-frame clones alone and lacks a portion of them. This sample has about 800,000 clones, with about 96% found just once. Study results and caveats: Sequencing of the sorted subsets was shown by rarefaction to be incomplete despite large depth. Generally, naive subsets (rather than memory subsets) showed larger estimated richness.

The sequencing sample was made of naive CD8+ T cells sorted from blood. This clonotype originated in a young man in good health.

CDR3 region: CASSLDRNAYEQYF. The CDR3 region has the DNA TGTGCCAGCAGCTTAGACAGAAATGCCTACGAGCAGTACTTC. The chain recombines TRBV7-9 with TRBJ2-7; D is unresolved. The germline V gene encodes CDR1 SEHNR and CDR2 FQNEAQ (reference sequence). This CDR3 has 14 amino acids. The V end was cut by 1 base, the J end by 2 bases, with 9 bases between.